These 14 T cell receptor beta chains originate from one sample sequenced in a study of neurological immune-mediated disorders. Each CDR3 protein gets one entry after TCRdb re-called the 5' RACE reads with MiXCR. The data hold 40,000 or so distinct CDR3 sequences, with 13% to 15% observed a single time. Material for sequencing was PBMCs. All receptors derive from a woman between 45 and 65 years old with HTLV-1-associated myelopathy (HAM/TSP).

This clonotype came up many times. This chain connects TRBV11-1 to TRBJ2-1, with D perhaps matching TRBD1 (6 bases). This CDR3 is built from 14 residues. V was clipped by 8 bases and J by 5 bases, with 16 bases between them. CDR1 and CDR2 from the germline V gene are SGHAT and FQDESV (reference sequence). The CDR3 protein is CASLNREFNNEQFF. In DNA form, the CDR3 reads TGTGCCAGCCTGAACAGGGAATTCAACAATGAGCAGTTCTTC.

With respect to this clonotype: One end of the junction is discordant with germline, which a read error may explain. This sequence joins TRBV7-9 and TRBJ2-1; 7 bases align to TRBD1. Germline V gene sequence: CDR1 SEHNR, CDR2 FQNEAQ (reference sequence). The CDR3 spans 15 residues. The CDR3 DNA follows: TGCGCCAGCAGCTTGTCGGGACAGTCCTACAATGAGCAGTTCTTC. Translation gives CASSLSGQSYNEQFF.

This clonotype was seen at least ten times. The chain recombines TRBV7-2 with TRBJ1-2; TRBD1 might be the D (5 bases). Germline V gene lookup returns CDR1 SGHTA and CDR2 FQGNSA. V was clipped by 1 base and J by 8 bases, with 11 bases between them. This CDR3 comprises 13 residues. The CDR3 region has the DNA TGTGCCAGCAGCTTAGGGGACCCGGGCGGCTACACCTTC. It translates to CASSLGDPGGYTF.

Many counts were recorded for this clonotype. V gene TRBV20-1 combines with J gene TRBJ1-5; TRBD1 matches at 11 bases. Germline V gives CDR1 DFQATT, CDR2 SNEGSKA (reference sequence). V trimming: 6 bases; J trimming: 5 bases; junction bases outside the gene matches: 12. The CDR3 extends over 16 amino acids. The CDR3 nucleotides read TGCAGTGCCAGACCGGGACAGGGGGGAACTTATCAGCCCCAGCATTTT. This gives the protein CSARPGQGGTYQPQHF.

Ten or more counts support this clonotype. The chain carries TRBV5-1 and TRBJ2-1, with TRBD1 matching over 7 bases. This CDR3 spans 13 amino acids. Germline loops: CDR1 SGHRS, CDR2 YFSETQ. V lost 3 bases, J lost 4 bases, and 1 base stayed unmatched. The chain's CDR3 is CASSSGQYNEQFF. The DNA for the CDR3 is TGCGCCAGCAGCTCGGGACAGTACAATGAGCAGTTCTTC.

This clonotype was detected ten times or more. The chain has TRBV7-9 and TRBJ2-1; D is ambiguous. Trimming stripped 8 bases from V and 3 bases from J, with 8 bases between. Germline-derived CDR1 and CDR2 are SEHNR and FQNEAQ (reference sequence). The CDR3 is 12 residues long. The CDR3 reads CASWQNYNEQFF. The CDR3 region has the DNA TGTGCCAGCTGGCAAAACTACAATGAGCAGTTCTTC.

Many counts were recorded for this clonotype. The V call is TRBV10-3, the J call TRBJ1-1; no reliable D call. Trimming cost V 3 bases and J 3 bases, with 2 bases left between them. Per the germline V gene, CDR1 is ENHRY and CDR2 is SYGVKD. The CDR3 length is 11 residues. CDR3 bases: TGTGCCATCAGTGATGACACTGAAGCTTTCTTT. It translates to CAISDDTEAFF.

This clonotype was recorded many times. The chain's CDR3 is CASRFTDTQYF. In nucleotides, the CDR3 is TGTGCCAGCCGATTCACAGATACGCAGTATTTT. The genes are TRBV12-3 or TRBV12-4 and TRBJ2-3; unclear D gene. V gave up 8 bases and J gave up 2 bases, with 5 bases separating them. This CDR3 is 11 amino acids long.

This clonotype was counted many times. V and J are TRBV7-6 and TRBJ1-2; no clear D. In germline, CDR1 is SGHVS, CDR2 FNYEAQ. Trimming stripped 2 bases from V and 8 bases from J, with 12 bases between. The CDR3 has 13 residues. CDR3 nucleotides: TGTGCCAGCAGCTTATCTGGGCTTTTGGGCTACACCTTC. As protein: CASSLSGLLGYTF. The entire variable domain, with the rest obtained from reference TRBV7-6 and TRBJ1-2, is as follows: GAGVSQSPRYKVTKRGQDVALRCDPISGHVSLYWYRQALGQGPEFLTYFNYEAQQDKSGLPNDRFSAERPEGSISTLTIQRTEQRDSAMYRCASSLSGLLGYTFGSGTRLTVV.

This clonotype was recorded at least ten times. This chain connects TRBV24-1 to TRBJ2-1, with D possibly TRBD1 on 8 matching bases. The germline V and J ends were trimmed by 4 bases and 3 bases, with 15 bases remaining between them. This CDR3 is 16 amino acids long. CDR1 and CDR2 from the germline V gene are KGHDR and SFDVKD. CDR3 bases: TGTGCCACCAGTGAGCGGACAGGGAGGGACTACAATGAGCAGTTCTTC. Encoded protein: CATSERTGRDYNEQFF.

This clonotype was seen ten or more times. The chain joins TRBV28 to TRBJ1-4; 8 bases are shared with TRBD1. The CDR3 is 14 residues long. Trimming removed 3 bases from V and 7 bases from J; junction bases left unmatched: 4. From germline, CDR1 is MDHEN and CDR2 SYDVKM. The CDR3 region is CASSFQGAGEKLFF. The DNA of the CDR3 is TGTGCCAGCAGTTTCCAGGGGGCGGGTGAAAAACTGTTTTTT. The whole variable domain, remainder taken from reference TRBV28 and TRBJ1-4, is DVKVTQSSRYLVKRTGEKVFLECVQDMDHENMFWYRQDPGLGLRLIYFSYDVKMKEKGDIPEGYSVSREKKERFSLILESASTNQTSMYLCASSFQGAGEKLFFGSGTQLSVL.

This clonotype showed up many times. This chain uses TRBV20-1 with TRBJ2-7, with D unclear. V was cut by 8 bases and J by 5 bases, with 16 bases left in between. Germline V gives CDR1 DFQATT, CDR2 SNEGSKA (reference sequence). This CDR3 comprises 12 residues. The CDR3 nucleotides read TGCAGTCCCACAAGGCCGGGCAACGAGCAGTACTTC. This encodes CSPTRPGNEQYF.

This clonotype was seen at least ten times. This chain joins TRBV7-2 and TRBJ2-1; tentative D call: TRBD1 (5 bases). This CDR3 is built from 13 residues. The germline V and J ends were trimmed by 2 bases and 5 bases, with 7 bases remaining between them. Germline lookup yields CDR1 SGHTA and CDR2 FQGNSA. This CDR3 is CASSLRGHNEQFF. CDR3 coding DNA: TGTGCCAGCAGCTTAAGGGGCCACAATGAGCAGTTCTTC.

This rearrangement joins TRBV6-2 or TRBV6-3 to TRBJ1-1, with unresolved D. V was cut by 7 bases and J by 3 bases, with 12 bases left in between. The CDR3 sequence is 13 residues long. The germline V gene has CDR1 MNHEY and CDR2 SVGEGT. In DNA, the CDR3 is TGTGCCAGCACCAAAGAGCGGTACACTGAAGCTTTCTTT. Translation: CASTKERYTEAFF.